This record looks at one T cell receptor beta chain sequence and its context. Its antigen is not yet known. No qualities accompany the bases; no much larger clone lies one base away. Library generation was performed with the immunoSEQ multiplex PCR assay. For the multiplex PCR, a mixture combining 60 forward primers for TCR Vbeta segments and 13 reverse primers for TCR Jbeta segments was used. A multiplex PCR assay on genomic DNA amplified the CDR3 region of rearranged TCR beta genes. The amplified TCR beta libraries were sequenced on the Illumina HiSeq System as 87-base-pair reads. The authors' analysis ran thus. A later analysis tallied roughly 80 million unique TCR beta chains across the 640 or so repertoires, and about 12 million of those chains were shared by two or more donors. Raw reads were error-corrected and collapsed into unique sequences with a nearest-neighbor algorithm that merged closely related sequences to remove PCR and sequencing errors. CDR3 sequences were aligned to IMGT reference sequences to assign V, D and J gene segments. Each retained sequence needed at least a six-nucleotide match to both a V gene segment and a J gene segment. Rearrangements were called productive when the CDR3 lacked stop codons and stayed in frame with V and J; all others were non-productive. CDR3 was defined by IMGT convention, running from the second conserved V-encoded cysteine to the conserved J-encoded phenylalanine. Sequences without an unambiguous match to a single V gene segment were excluded from the earlier analysis of about 640 of the donors. In an earlier analysis of some 590 of the donors, V segments were called functional above 56.7% productive rearrangements and were called segregating when the between-donor standard deviation exceeded 5%. A statistical classification framework was built for diagnosing cytomegalovirus status from the catalog of TCR beta chain sequences. In a later analysis, V and J genes were assigned by comparing TCR nucleotide sequences against IMGT/GENE-DB human TR gene sequences. The TCRdist pipeline was used in a later analysis to assign CDR3 sequences and most-parsimonious VDJ recombination scenarios. In a later analysis, each TCR beta chain was defined by its CDR3 amino acid sequence together with its V-gene family, and reads lacking a unique V-gene family were excluded. In a later analysis, approximately 640 highly shared, low-generation-probability nucleotide sequences were removed to address suspected cross-contamination and a sequencing artifact. In a later analysis, a clonal expansion index for each public chain was calculated from normalized within-repertoire ranks of inferred template counts. In a later analysis, generation probabilities were computed with a VDJ recombination model fitted to out-of-frame rearrangements, and the resulting probabilities were checked against IGoR. In a later analysis, hypergeometric tests were used to score TCR-TCR, TCR-HLA and TCR-CMV co-occurrence, with a repertoire-size bias correction applied to TCR pairs. False discovery rates were estimated in a later analysis by permuting HLA or CMV assignments 20 times. A later analysis grouped co-occurring TCRs with DBSCAN, adding TCRdist sequence similarity when clustering within HLA-allele-positive subsets. Co-occurrence clustering excluded repertoires with fewer than 30,000 or more than 120,000 public chains, plus five with anomalous nucleotide sharing. TCRdb holds this immuneACCESS table with in-frame rearrangements only. Some clones are missing; in checked studies, unresolved V genes explain under half, and the rest has no known cause. That table gives V, J and clone size, and the DNA gave D and trimming. The sample profile shows about 140,000 clones; roughly 78% of them were found once. About 2.9% of the sample is held by the ten biggest clonotypes.

This sample stems from a study of cytomegalovirus exposure and HLA in healthy donors (dated by TCRdb to between 2016 and 2019). For context, the study as a whole: An earlier analysis of around 600 of the donors reported 250 to 350 Gb of sequence data and roughly 100 million unique TCR beta sequences from 150 million to 200 million T cells. Among roughly 400 genotyped donors of the cohort, an average of approximately 220,000 unique TCR beta nucleotide sequences was sequenced per donor, of which about 18% were non-productive. Along with the approximately 700-subject first cohort, a separate validation cohort of some 130 different subjects was used. To predict cytomegalovirus infection status, the study combined high-throughput TCR immunosequencing, statistical association of individual TCRs with disease status, and machine learning. Every repertoire in the discovery cohort had been generated on one and the same sequencing platform. An earlier analysis of a few hundred of the donors applied high-throughput TCR beta sequencing to assess whether each TCR beta V gene segment acted as functional or pseudogenic. Rather than using new phenotypic data, the later analysis identified candidate immune exposures from TCR beta sequences and from how often those sequences occurred across donors. To study patterns of TCR occurrence, a later analysis re-analyzed previously published TCR beta repertoires from several hundred donors and added high-resolution HLA genotyping. HLA typing included class I and class II loci at four-digit resolution. Five DR-DQ haplotypes were handled as single units for association and clustering because linkage in the cohort was strong. In a later genetic analysis, genome-wide SNP genotypes for about three fifths of the roughly 670 donors were used, and that subset was treated as a discovery cohort. Alongside the repertoire data, information on donor age, sex, ethnicity and CMV serostatus was compiled. An early release covering 550 to 650 HLA-typed donors comprised roughly 300 gigabases of sequencing data and roughly 86 million unique TCR sequences. The genetic ancestry cluster associated with self-reported Caucasian donors included 70% to 85% of the 398 genotyped donors. Typing coverage differed by locus: A, B, C, DRB1 and DQB1 were typed in roughly 620-630 donors, DQA1 in about 500, DPA1 in some 570, and DPB1 in 450 to 480. The study used immunosequencing to profile the T cell repertoires of some 600 subjects and linked those repertoires to cytomegalovirus serostatus. The aim of the study was to test whether cataloging public T cell receptors could identify signatures of past pathogen exposure.

The cohort was made up of under 800 healthy bone marrow donors. At the time of sampling, all cohort members were nominally healthy, though unrecorded immune exposures were likely present. The donor was CMV seronegative and belonged to the group of more than 300 seronegative cohort members. Each donor provided a peripheral blood sample, and peripheral blood mononuclear cells were used for TCR beta sequencing. Genomic DNA extraction from the blood cell samples was performed with the Qiagen DNeasy Blood Extraction Kit. The study at large found these results: Broadly in line with IMGT annotations, most TCR beta V segments showed up in productive rearrangements about 87% or about 30% of the time in an earlier analysis of 450 to 600 of the donors. HLA typing was unavailable for some donors at each locus, so association tests used only the typed subset. The only immune exposure information available for the cohort was CMV serostatus. In this cohort, only TCR beta chains were sequenced, and detectable features were limited by the absence of alpha or paired-chain data. At a false discovery rate of 0.05, a later analysis linked roughly 17,000 TCR beta sequences to specific HLA alleles. The authors suggested that the approach could potentially be generalized to other disease states and immunological phenotypes. A later analysis found that most CMV-associated TCR beta chains appeared HLA-restricted, with HLA associations seemingly driven largely by CMV exposure. V-gene and J-gene trimming of TCR beta chains was associated with a missense DCLRE1C variant in a later genetic analysis, and the association was replicated in an independent cohort. In vitro tests confirmed that a few of the cytomegalovirus-associated TCR beta chains recognize cytomegalovirus antigens. In a later analysis, TCR association rates were found to vary across HLA loci, with the most associated TCRs seen for DRB1 alleles and the fewest for HLA-C alleles. The sequencing pipeline was judged likely to have produced a cluster of highly shared sequence variants as a technical artifact. Roughly uniform sequencing depth across donors was assumed in presence/absence analyses, although this assumption may not hold. Across donors, most TCR sequences were observed very rarely, whereas some public TCRs were present in many individuals. A further reported finding was that TCR beta sequences accurately predicted the HLA-A and HLA-B alleles for most subjects in the first cohort. The earlier analysis of fewer than 750 of the donors excluded roughly 17 rarely observed V segments, including chromosome 9 orphons, because counts were too low. A later analysis found that HLA-associated TCR beta chains were more clonally expanded and had lower generation probabilities than equally common non-associated chains. The classifier was reported to diagnose cytomegalovirus status with high specificity and sensitivity in both the original and validation cohorts. A later analysis reported that several top co-occurrence clusters appeared linked to parvovirus B19, influenza, CMV and Epstein-Barr virus. In a later genetic analysis, fewer N-insertions in productive TCRs were reported among donors in an Asian-associated ancestry cluster than the approximately 670-donor mean. Assigning TCR associations to individual alleles was difficult when HLA alleles, especially DR and DQ, strongly co-occurred. A total of roughly 160 TCR beta chains were listed by the study as associated with cytomegalovirus. Linkage disequilibrium might explain the correlated functional status among segregating V segments, but an unknown experimental factor could not be ruled out.

Input material: PBMCs. The receptor's source is a female donor in good health and CMV-seronegative.

The CDR3 reads CASSTGTSGYEQYF. The nucleotide sequence is given as TGTGCCAGCAGCACCGGGACTAGCGGCTACGAGCAGTACTTC. The chain joins TRBV6-5 to TRBJ2-7; 11 of the junction bases match TRBD2. Including the terminal cysteine and phenylalanine, the CDR3 comprises 14 residues. Of all the DNA, just the CDR3 is kept, 42 bases in frame from base 1. Based on the germline V gene, the CDR1 and CDR2 sequences are MNHEY and SVGAGI. Compared with germline, V lacks 6 bases and J lacks 3 bases; bases without a gene match: 4.